This TCR beta chain comes out of a study of vaccination effects on CD4 cells after COVID-19. The study, taken as a whole, reports: After vaccination, at late timepoints, clones induced by infection and by vaccine contracted markedly.

ViraFEST used viral peptide pools to expand antigen-specific CD4+ T cells before sequencing. Isolation of CD4+ T cells took place after 10 to 11 days of culture. Cultures used 2.1 million or so PBMC per well, approximately 10 IU/ml IL-2 and approximately 10 ug/ml peptides. Note on this clone: The target antigen is unknown.

Generated by immunoSEQ multiplex PCR, the TCRdb table keeps only in-frame clones and is missing some. The sample holds tens of thousands of clones, over 80% seen once. The receptor comes from a human donor who received a COVID-19 vaccine. The starting material was CD4+ T cells from PBMCs cultured with HCoV-229E spike peptides, obtained before COVID-19 vaccination.

This CDR3 is CASSHHSGQGVAGNTIYF. The CDR3 DNA is TGTGCCAGCAGCCATCACTCGGGACAAGGCGTCGCTGGAAACACCATATATTTT. The chain combines TRBV3-1 (or the pseudogene TRBV3-2) with TRBJ1-3; weak D call: TRBD1 (6 bases). This CDR3 has 18 amino acids. Germline CDR1 and CDR2: LGHDT and YNNKEL (reference sequence). V lost 3 bases and J lost 2, with 20 bases in between.